These 4 T cell receptor beta chains came from one sample sequenced in a study of technical replicates of blood from a handful of donors. Repertoires were generated with immunoSEQ multiplex PCR, while TCRdb's copy carries only in-frame clones and drops some. Of around 97,000 clones in the sample, 95% to 97% were seen once. Sequenced sample: T cells isolated from PBMCs. Receptors were obtained from a human donor in good health.

This chain joins TRBV5-6 and TRBJ2-6; D may be TRBD2 (5 bases). V was pared by 2 bases and J by 11 bases, with 11 bases between. In germline, CDR1 is SGHDT, CDR2 YYEEEE. The CDR3 length is 13 residues. The CDR3 sequence: CASSFIEGDVLTF. The DNA of the CDR3 is TGTGCCAGCAGCTTCATTGAGGGAGACGTCCTGACTTTC.

The CDR3 DNA reads as TGTGCCAGCAGCTTAGGACAGGGAAACACCATATATTTT. The encoded protein is CASSLGQGNTIYF. The V and J genes are TRBV11-2 and TRBJ1-3; possible D gene TRBD1, 5 bases. This CDR3 is built from 13 residues. V was pared by 1 base and J by 4 bases, with 5 bases between. Per germline, CDR1 SGHAT and CDR2 FQNNGV.

The rearrangement joins TRBV28 to TRBJ2-7, with TRBD1 matching over 7 bases. The CDR3 covers 14 residues. CDR1 and CDR2 (germline): MDHEN, SYDVKM. V was clipped by 4 bases and J by 5 bases; unmatched bases: 8. CDR3 region: CASSSGTALHEQYF. The CDR3 nucleotides are TGTGCCAGCAGTTCCGGGACAGCCTTGCACGAGCAGTACTTC.

V is TRBV5-1 and J is TRBJ2-5, with 8 bases fitting TRBD2. V lost 1 base and J lost 2; bases outside the gene matches: 7. The CDR3 is made up of 16 amino acids. Germline-derived CDR1 and CDR2 are SGHRS and YFSETQ. CDR3 in amino acids: CASSLRLAGLQETQYF. The CDR3 DNA follows: TGCGCCAGCAGCTTGCGTCTAGCGGGTCTTCAAGAGACCCAGTACTTC.